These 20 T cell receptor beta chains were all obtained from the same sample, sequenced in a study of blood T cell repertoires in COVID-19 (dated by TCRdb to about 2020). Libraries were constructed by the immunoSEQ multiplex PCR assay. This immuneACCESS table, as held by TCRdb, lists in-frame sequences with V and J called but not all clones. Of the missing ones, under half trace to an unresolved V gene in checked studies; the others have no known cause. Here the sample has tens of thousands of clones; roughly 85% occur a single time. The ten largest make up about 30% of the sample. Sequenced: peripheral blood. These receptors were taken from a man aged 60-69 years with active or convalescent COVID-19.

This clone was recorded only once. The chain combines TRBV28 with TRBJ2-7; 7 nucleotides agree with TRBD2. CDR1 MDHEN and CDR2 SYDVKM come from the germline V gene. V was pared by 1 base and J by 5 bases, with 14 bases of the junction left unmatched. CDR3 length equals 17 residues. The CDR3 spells CASSLLYGSGARDEQYF. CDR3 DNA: TGTGCCAGCAGTTTATTATACGGAAGCGGGGCAAGAGACGAGCAGTACTTC.

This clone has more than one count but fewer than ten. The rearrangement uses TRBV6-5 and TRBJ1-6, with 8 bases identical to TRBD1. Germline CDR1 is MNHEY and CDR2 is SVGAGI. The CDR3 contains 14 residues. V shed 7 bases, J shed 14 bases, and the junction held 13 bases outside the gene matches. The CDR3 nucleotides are TGTGCCAGCACAAGAGAGGCAGGGGGCTTTACCCTCCACTTT. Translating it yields CASTREAGGFTLHF.

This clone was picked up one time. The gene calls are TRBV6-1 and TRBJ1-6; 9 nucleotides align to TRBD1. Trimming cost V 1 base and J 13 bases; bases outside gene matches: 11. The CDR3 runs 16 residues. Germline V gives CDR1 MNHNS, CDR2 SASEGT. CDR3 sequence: CASSEGTGGAELPLHF. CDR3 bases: TGTGCCAGCAGTGAAGGCACAGGGGGCGCGGAGTTGCCCCTCCACTTT.

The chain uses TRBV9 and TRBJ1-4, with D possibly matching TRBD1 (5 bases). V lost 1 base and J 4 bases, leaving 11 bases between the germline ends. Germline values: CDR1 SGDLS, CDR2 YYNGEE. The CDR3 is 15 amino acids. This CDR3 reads CASSVQDSFNEKLFF. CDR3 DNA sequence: TGTGCCAGCAGCGTACAAGACAGCTTTAATGAAAAACTGTTTTTT.

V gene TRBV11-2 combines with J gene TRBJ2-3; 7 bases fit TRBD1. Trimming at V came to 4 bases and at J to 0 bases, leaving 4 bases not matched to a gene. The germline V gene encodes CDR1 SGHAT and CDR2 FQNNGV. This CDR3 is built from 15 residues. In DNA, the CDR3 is TGTGCCAGCAGCTACGGGACAGAAAGCACAGATACGCAGTATTTT. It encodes CASSYGTESTDTQYF.

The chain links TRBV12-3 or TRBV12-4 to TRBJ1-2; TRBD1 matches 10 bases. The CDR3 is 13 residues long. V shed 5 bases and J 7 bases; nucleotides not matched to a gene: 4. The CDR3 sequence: CASSADRGPGYTF. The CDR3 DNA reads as TGTGCCAGCAGTGCTGACAGGGGGCCTGGCTACACCTTC.

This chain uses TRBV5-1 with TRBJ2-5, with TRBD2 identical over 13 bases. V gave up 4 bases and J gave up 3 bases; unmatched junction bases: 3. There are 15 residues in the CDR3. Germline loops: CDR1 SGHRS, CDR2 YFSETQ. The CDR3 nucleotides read TGCGCCAGCAGCATCGGGACTAGCGGGGAAGAGACCCAGTACTTC. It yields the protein CASSIGTSGEETQYF. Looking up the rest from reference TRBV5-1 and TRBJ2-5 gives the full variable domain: KAGVTQTPRYLIKTRGQQVTLSCSPISGHRSVSWYQQTPGQGLQFLFEYFSETQRNKGNFPGRFSGRQFSNSRSEMNVSTLELGDSALYLCASSIGTSGEETQYFGPGTRLLVL.

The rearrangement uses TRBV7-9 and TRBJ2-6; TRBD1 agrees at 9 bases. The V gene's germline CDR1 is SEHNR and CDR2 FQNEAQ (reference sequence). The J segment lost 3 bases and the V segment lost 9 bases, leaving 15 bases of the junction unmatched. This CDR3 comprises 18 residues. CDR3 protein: CASLSPGQGPLGANVLTF. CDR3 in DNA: TGTGCCAGTCTCTCCCCGGGACAGGGCCCTCTTGGGGCCAACGTCCTGACTTTC.

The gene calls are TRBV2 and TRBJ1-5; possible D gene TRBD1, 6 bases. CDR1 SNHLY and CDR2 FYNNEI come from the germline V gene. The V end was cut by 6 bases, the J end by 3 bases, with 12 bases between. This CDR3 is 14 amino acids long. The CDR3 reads CASSPGGPNQPQHF. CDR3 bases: TGTGCCAGCAGCCCCGGGGGGCCCAATCAGCCCCAGCATTTT.

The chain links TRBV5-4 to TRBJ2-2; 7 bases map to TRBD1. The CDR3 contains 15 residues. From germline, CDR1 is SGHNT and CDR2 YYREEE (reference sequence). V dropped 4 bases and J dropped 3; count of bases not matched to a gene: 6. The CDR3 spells CASSARDRDTGELFF. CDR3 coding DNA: TGTGCCAGCAGCGCCCGCGACAGGGACACCGGGGAGCTGTTTTTT.

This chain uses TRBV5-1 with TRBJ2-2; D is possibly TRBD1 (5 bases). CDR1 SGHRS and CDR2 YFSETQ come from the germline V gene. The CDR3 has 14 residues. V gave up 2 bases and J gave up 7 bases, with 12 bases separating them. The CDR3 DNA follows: TGCGCCAGCAGCTTTTCTGGGGCTGACGGGGAGCTGTTTTTT. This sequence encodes CASSFSGADGELFF. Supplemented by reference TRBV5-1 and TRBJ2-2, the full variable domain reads KAGVTQTPRYLIKTRGQQVTLSCSPISGHRSVSWYQQTPGQGLQFLFEYFSETQRNKGNFPGRFSGRQFSNSRSEMNVSTLELGDSALYLCASSFSGADGELFFGEGSRLTVL.

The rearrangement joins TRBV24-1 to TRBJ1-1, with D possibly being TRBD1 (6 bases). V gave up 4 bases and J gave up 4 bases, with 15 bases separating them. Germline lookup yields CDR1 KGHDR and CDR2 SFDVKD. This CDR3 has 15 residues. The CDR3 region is CATSDNTGQSTEAFF. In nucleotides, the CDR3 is TGTGCCACCAGTGACAACACCGGACAGTCCACTGAAGCTTTCTTT.

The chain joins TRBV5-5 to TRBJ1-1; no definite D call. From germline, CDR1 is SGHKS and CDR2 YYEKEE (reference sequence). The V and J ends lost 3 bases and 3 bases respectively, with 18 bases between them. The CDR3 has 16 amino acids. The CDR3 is CASSSAVTYADTEAFF. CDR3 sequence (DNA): TGTGCCAGCAGCTCCGCGGTGACCTACGCCGACACTGAAGCTTTCTTT.

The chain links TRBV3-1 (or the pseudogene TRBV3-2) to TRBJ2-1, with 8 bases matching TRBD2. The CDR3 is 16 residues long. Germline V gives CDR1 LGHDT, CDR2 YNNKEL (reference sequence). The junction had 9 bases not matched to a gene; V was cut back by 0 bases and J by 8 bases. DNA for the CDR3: TGTGCCAGCAGCCAAGATCCCGGGGGGGCCTTGGATGAGCAGTTCTTC. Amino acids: CASSQDPGGALDEQFF.

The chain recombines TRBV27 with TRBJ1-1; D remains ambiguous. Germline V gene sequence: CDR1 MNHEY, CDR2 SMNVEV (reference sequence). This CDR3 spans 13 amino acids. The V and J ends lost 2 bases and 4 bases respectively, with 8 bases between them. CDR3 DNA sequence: TGTGCCAGCAGTTTAAGTTGGGCCACTGAAGCTTTCTTT. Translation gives CASSLSWATEAFF.

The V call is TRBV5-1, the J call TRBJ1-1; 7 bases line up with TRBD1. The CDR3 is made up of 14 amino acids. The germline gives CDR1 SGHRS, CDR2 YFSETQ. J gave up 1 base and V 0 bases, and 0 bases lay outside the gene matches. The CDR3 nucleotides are TGCGCCAGCAGCTTGGAGGGGGCGAACACTGAAGCTTTCTTT. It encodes CASSLEGANTEAFF.

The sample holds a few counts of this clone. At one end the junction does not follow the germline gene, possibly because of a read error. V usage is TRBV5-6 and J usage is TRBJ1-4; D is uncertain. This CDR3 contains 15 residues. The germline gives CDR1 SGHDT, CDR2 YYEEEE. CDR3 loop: CASSLNRGTNEKLFF. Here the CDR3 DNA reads TGTGCGAGCAGCTTGAACCGGGGAACTAATGAAAAACTGTTTTTT. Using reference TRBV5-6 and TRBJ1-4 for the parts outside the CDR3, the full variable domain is DAGVTQSPTHLIKTRGQQVTLRCSPKSGHDTVSWYQQALGQGPQFIFQYYEEEERQRGNFPDRFSGHQFPNYSSELNVNALLLGDSALYLCASSLNRGTNEKLFFGSGTQLSVL.

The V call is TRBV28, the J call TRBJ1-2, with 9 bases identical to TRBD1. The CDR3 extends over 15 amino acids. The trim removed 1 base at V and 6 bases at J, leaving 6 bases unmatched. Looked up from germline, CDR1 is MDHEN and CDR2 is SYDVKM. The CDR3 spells CASSLFTGQGDGYTF. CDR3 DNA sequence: TGTGCCAGCAGTTTATTCACGGGACAGGGAGATGGCTACACCTTC.

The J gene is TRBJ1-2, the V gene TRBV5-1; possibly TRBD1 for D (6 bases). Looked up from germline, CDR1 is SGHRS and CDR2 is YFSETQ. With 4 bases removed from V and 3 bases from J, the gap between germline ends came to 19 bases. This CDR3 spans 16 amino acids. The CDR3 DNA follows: TGCGCCAGCAGCCTCGACAGGTTCGGATCTTACTATGGCTACACCTTC. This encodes CASSLDRFGSYYGYTF.

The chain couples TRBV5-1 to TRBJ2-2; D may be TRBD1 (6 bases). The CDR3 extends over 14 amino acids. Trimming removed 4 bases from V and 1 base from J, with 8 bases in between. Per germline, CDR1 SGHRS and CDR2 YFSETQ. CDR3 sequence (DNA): TGCGCCAGCAGCACACAGGGGAACACCGGGGAGCTGTTTTTT. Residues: CASSTQGNTGELFF.